This TCR beta chain was obtained from a study of cytomegalovirus exposure and HLA in healthy donors. In the study overall: A prior study identified 117 million unique TCR beta sequences from 190 million or so T cells.

Concerning this clone: What it binds is not known.

V was pared by 5 bases and J by 0 bases, with 13 bases between. CDR1 KGHSH and CDR2 LQKENI come from the germline V gene. This CDR3 is 16 amino acids long. Donors in the study were healthy people who gave bone marrow. Study-level findings and limits: Presence/absence analyses supposed approximately even sequencing depth among donors. The study recorded 150 to 200 TCR beta chains that were cytomegalovirus-associated.

In the PCR, 60 Vbeta and 13 Jbeta primers were used. Sequencing was performed with immunoSEQ multiplex PCR; in TCRdb, only in-frame clones are kept and a portion is missing. This table holds approximately 78,000 clones, 70% to 85% found once. This rearrangement joins TRBV18 to TRBJ2-2; D call uncertain. The specimen was PBMCs. This clonotype was obtained from a woman between 50 and 59 years old in good health and CMV-seronegative. CDR3 sequence reads: CASSEHLVSNTGELFF. The CDR3 DNA sequence: TGTGCCAGCTCAGAGCATTTGGTTTCGAACACCGGGGAGCTGTTTTTT.